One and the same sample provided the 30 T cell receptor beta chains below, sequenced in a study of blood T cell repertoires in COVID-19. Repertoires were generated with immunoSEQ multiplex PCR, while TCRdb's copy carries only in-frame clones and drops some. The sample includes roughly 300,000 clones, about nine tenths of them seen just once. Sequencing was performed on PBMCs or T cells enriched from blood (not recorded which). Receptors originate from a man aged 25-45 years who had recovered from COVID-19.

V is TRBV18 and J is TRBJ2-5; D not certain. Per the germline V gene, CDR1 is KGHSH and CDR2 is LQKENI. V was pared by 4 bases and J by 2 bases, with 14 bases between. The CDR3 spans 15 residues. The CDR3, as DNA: TGTGCCAGCTCACTAACGAAAACGAGACAAGAGACCCAGTACTTC. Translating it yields CASSLTKTRQETQYF.

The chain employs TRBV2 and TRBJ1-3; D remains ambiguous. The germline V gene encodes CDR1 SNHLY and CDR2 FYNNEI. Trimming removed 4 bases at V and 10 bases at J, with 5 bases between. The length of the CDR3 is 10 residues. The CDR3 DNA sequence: TGTGCCAGCAGTGCGCGTACCATATATTTT. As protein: CASSARTIYF.

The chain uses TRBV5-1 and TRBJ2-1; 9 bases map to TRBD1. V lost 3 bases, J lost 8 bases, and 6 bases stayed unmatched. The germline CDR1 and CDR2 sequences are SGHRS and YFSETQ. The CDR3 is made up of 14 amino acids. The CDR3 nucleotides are TGCGCCAGCAGCTCGGGACAGGGCATGGATGAGCAGTTCTTC. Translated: CASSSGQGMDEQFF.

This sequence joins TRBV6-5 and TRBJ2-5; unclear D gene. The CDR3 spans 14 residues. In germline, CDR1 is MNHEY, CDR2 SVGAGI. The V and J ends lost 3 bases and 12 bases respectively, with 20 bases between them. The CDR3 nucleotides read TGTGCCAGCAGTTATGTCGGTAGCAACCGCCTAAAGTACTTC. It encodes CASSYVGSNRLKYF.

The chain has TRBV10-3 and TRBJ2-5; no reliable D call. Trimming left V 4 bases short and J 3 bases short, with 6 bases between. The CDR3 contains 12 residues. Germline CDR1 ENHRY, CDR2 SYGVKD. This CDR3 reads CAISGSEETQYF. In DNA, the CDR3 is TGTGCCATCAGTGGTTCCGAAGAGACCCAGTACTTC.

The CDR3 region is CASSPLGTVNTEAFF. CDR3 DNA sequence: TGTGCCAGCTCACCATTAGGGACAGTGAACACTGAAGCTTTCTTT. The chain links TRBV18 to TRBJ1-1; 7 nucleotides match TRBD1. The junction had 3 bases not matched to a gene; V was cut back by 2 bases and J by 0 bases. Germline CDR1 is KGHSH and CDR2 is LQKENI. The CDR3 has 15 residues.

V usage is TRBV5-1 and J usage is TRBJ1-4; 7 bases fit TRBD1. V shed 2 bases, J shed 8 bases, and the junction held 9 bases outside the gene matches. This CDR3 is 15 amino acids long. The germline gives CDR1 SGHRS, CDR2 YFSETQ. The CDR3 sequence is CASSFLGGRGEKLFF. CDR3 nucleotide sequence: TGCGCCAGCAGCTTCCTAGGGGGCCGTGGGGAAAAACTGTTTTTT.

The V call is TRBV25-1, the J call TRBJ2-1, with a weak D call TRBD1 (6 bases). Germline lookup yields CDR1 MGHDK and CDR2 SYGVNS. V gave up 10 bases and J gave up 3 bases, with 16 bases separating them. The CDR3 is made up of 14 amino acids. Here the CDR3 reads CATGTGIIYNEQFF. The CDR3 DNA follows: TGTGCCACCGGAACAGGGATCATCTACAATGAGCAGTTCTTC.

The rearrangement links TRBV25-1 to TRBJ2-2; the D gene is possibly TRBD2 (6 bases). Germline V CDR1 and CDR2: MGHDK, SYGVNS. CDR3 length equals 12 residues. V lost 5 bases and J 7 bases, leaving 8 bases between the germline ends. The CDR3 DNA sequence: TGTGCCAGCAGTTTCGGGGGCGGGGAGCTGTTTTTT. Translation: CASSFGGGELFF.

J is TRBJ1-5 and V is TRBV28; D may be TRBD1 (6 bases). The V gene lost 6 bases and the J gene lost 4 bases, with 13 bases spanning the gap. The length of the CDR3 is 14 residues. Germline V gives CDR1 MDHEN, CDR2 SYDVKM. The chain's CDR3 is CASRNRVGNQPQHF. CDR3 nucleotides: TGTGCCAGCAGGAACAGGGTAGGGAATCAGCCCCAGCATTTT.

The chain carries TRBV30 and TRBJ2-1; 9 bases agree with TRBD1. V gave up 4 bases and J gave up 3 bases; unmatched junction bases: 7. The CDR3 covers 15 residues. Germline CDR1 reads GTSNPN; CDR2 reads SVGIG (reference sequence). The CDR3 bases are TGTGCCTGGAACCGCGGGACAGGGAGCTACAATGAGCAGTTCTTC. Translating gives CAWNRGTGSYNEQFF.

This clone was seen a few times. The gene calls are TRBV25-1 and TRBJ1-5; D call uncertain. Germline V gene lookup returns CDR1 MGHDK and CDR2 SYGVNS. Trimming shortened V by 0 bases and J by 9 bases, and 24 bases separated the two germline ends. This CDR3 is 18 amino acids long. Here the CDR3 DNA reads TGTGCCAGCAGTGAATATTCGGAGAACCGCCTTTTCCGTAGGCCCCAGCATTTT. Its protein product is CASSEYSENRLFRRPQHF.

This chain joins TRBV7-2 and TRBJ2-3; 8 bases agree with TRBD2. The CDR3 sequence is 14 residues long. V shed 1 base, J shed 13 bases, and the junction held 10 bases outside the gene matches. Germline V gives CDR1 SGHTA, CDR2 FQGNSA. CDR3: CASSLVFREGPKYF. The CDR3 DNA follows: TGTGCCAGCAGCTTAGTTTTTCGGGAGGGCCCCAAGTATTTT.

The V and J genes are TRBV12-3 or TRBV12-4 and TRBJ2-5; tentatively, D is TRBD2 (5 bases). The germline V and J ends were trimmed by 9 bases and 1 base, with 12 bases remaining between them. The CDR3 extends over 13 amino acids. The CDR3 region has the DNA TGTGCCAGTAGGGTTCGGGGCCAAGAGACCCAGTACTTC. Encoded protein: CASRVRGQETQYF.

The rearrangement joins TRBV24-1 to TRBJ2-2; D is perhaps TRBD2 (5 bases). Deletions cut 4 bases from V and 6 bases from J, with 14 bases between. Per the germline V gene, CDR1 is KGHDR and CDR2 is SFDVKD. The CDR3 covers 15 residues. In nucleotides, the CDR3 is TGTGCCACCAGTGACGCCGTTAGCGTCTCCGGGGAGCTGTTTTTT. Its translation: CATSDAVSVSGELFF.

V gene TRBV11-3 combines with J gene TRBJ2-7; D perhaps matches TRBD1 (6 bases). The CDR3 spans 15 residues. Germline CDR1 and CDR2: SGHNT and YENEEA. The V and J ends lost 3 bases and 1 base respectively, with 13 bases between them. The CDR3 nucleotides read TGTGCCAGCAGCTTGCAGGGGCCCCATTCCTACGAGCAGTACTTC. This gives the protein CASSLQGPHSYEQYF.

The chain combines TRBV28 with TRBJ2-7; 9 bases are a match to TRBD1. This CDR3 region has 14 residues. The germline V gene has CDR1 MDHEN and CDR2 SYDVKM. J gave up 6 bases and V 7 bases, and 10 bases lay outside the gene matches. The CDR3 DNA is TGTGCCAGCACTGGGACAGGGCTGCACCCCGAGCAGTACTTC. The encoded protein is CASTGTGLHPEQYF.

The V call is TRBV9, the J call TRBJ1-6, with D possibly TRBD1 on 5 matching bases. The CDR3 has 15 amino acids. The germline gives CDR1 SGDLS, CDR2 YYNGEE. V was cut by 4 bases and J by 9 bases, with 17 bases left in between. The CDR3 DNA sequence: TGTGCCAGCAGCCCCTTACAGGTCCTCCTTTCACCCCTCCACTTT. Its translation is CASSPLQVLLSPLHF.

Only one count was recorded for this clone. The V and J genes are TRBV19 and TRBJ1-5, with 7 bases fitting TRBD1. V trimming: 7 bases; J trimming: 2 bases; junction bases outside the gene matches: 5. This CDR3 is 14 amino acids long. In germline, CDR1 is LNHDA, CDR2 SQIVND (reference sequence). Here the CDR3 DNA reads TGTGCCAGTACCCAGGGGGTAGGCAATCAGCCCCAGCATTTT. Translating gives CASTQGVGNQPQHF.

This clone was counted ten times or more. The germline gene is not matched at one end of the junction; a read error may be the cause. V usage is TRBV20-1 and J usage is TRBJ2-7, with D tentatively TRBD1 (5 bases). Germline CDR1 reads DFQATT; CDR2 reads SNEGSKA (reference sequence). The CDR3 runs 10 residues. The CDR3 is CSARDTGRRF. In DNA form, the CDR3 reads TGCAGTGCTAGAGATACAGGCCGCCGCTTC.

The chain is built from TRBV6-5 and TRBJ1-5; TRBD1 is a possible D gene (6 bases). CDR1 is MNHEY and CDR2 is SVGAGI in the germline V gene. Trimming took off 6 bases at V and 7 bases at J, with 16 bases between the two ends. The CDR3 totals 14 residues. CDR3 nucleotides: TGTGCCAGCAGGGTCGACAGGCTGGTGCAGCCCCAGCATTTT. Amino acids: CASRVDRLVQPQHF.

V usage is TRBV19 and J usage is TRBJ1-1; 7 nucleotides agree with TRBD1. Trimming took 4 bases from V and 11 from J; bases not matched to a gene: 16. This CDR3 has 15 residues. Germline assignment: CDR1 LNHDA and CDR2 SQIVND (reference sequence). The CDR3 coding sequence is TGTGCCAGTAGTACCATAAAGACAGGCCCAGGGGGGGCTTTCTTT. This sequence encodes CASSTIKTGPGGAFF.

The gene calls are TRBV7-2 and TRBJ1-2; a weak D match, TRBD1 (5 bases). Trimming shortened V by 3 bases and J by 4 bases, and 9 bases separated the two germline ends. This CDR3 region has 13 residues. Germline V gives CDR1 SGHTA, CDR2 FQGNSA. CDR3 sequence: CASSFRGLYGYTF. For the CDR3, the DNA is TGTGCCAGCAGCTTTAGGGGCCTCTATGGCTACACCTTC. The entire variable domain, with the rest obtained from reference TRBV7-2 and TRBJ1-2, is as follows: GAGVSQSPSNKVTEKGKDVELRCDPISGHTALYWYRQSLGQGLEFLIYFQGNSAPDKSGLPSDRFSAERTGGSVSTLTIQRTQQEDSAVYLCASSFRGLYGYTFGSGTRLTVV.

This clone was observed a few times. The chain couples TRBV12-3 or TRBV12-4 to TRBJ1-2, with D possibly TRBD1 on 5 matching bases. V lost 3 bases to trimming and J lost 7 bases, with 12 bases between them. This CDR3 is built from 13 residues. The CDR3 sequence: CASSFGGLVGYTF. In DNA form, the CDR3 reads TGTGCCAGCAGTTTCGGGGGACTAGTTGGCTACACCTTC.

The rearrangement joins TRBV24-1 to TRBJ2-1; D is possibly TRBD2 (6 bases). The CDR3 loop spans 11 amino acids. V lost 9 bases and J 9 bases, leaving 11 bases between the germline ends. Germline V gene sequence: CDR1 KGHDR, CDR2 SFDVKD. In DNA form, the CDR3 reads TGTGCCACCGGGAGGTTGGTTGAGCAGTTCTTC. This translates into CATGRLVEQFF.

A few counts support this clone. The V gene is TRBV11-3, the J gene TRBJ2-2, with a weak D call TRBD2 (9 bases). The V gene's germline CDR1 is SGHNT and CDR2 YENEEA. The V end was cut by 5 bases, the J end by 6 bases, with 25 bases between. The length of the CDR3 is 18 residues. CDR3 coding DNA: TGTGCCAGCAGCCCAGGGGGCGTAGCGGGAGTTCAGGCCGGGGAGCTGTTTTTT. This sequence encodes CASSPGGVAGVQAGELFF.

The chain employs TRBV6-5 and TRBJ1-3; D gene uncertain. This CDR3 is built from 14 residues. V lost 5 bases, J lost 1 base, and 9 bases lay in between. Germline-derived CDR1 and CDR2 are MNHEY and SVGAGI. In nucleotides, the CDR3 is TGTGCCAGCAGTCCTTATCGGTCTGGAAACACCATATATTTT. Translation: CASSPYRSGNTIYF.

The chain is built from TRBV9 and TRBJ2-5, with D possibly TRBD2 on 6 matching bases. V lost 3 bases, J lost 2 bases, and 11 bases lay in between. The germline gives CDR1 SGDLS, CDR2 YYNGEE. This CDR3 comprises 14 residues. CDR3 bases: TGTGCCAGCAGCGCAGGGACTTTTCAAGAGACCCAGTACTTC. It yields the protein CASSAGTFQETQYF.

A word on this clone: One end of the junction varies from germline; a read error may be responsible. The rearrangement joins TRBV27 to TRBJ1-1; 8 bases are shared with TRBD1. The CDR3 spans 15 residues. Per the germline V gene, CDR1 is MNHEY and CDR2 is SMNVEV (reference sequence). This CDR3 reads CASSLSVPGGPEAFF. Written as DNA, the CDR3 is TGTGCCAGCAGCTTATCGGTGCCAGGGGGCCCTGAAGCTTTCTTT.

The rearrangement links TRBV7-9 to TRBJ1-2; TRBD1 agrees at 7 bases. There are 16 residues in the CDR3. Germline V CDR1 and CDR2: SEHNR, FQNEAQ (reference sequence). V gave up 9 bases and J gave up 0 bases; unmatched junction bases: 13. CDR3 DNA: TGTGCCAGTTTGGGGTATCACAGGGGCTCTAACTATGGCTACACCTTC. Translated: CASLGYHRGSNYGYTF.